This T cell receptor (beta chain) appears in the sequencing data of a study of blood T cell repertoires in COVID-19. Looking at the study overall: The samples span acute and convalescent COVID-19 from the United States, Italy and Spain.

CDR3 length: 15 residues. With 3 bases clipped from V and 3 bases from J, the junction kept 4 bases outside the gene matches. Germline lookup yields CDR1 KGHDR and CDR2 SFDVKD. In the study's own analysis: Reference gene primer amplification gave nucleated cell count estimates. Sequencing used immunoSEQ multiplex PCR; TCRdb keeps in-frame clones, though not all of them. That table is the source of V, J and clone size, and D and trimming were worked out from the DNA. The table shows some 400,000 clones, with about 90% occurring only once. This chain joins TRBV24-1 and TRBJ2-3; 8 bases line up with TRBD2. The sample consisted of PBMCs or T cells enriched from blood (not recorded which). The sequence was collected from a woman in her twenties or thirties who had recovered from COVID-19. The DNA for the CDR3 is TGTGCCACCAGTGATCGGCTAGCGGGTACAGATACGCAGTATTTT. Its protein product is CATSDRLAGTDTQYF.